This paragraph reports one TCR beta chain. Its antigen remains unknown. The sample has other DNA sequences that encode this CDR3 too. As defined, naive CD8 cells were CD45RO-negative and positively selected for CCR7, with terminally differentiated effector memory CD45RA+ cells excluded. Deletions cut 1 base from V and 0 bases from J, with 4 bases between. The germline gives CDR1 MNHEY, CDR2 SMNVEV (reference sequence). This CDR3 is built from 14 residues. The sample comes from a study of shared clonotypes between healthy human individuals. Study summary: The study drew on a couple of women and a few men aged 18 to 49 as donors. Study-wide findings and caveats: Naive subsets generally exceeded memory subsets in estimated richness.

Genomic DNA belonging to each subset was distributed in equal measure over several immunoSEQ plates. Data came from immunoSEQ multiplex PCR; TCRdb stores just in-frame clones and leaves some out. The sample includes around 2,100,000 clones, approximately 94% of them seen just once. The receptor's source is a man between 18 and 29 years old in good health. The chain carries TRBV27 and TRBJ1-3, with D uncertain. The sample taken for sequencing was naive CD8+ T cells sorted from blood. The CDR3 nucleotides read TGTGCCAGCAGTTTATTGGGCTCTGGAAACACCATATATTTT. Amino acid sequence: CASSLLGSGNTIYF.